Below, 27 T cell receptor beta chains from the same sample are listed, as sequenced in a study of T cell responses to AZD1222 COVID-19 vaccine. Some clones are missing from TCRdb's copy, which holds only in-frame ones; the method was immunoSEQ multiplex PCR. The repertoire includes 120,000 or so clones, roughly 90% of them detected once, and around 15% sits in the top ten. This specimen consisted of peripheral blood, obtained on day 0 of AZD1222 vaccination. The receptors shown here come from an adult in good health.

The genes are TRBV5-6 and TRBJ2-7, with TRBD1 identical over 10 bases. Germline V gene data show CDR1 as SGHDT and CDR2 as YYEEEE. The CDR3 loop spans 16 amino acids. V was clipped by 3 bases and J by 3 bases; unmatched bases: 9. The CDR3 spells CASSSGKGDRGYEQYF. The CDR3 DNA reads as TGTGCCAGCAGCTCGGGAAAGGGGGACAGGGGCTACGAGCAGTACTTC.

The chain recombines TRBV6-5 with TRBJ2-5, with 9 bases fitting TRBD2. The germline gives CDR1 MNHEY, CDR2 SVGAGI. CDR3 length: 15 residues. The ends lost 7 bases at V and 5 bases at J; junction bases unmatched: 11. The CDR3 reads CASKLTGLAFETQYF. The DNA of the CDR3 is TGTGCCAGCAAACTTACGGGACTAGCATTTGAGACCCAGTACTTC.

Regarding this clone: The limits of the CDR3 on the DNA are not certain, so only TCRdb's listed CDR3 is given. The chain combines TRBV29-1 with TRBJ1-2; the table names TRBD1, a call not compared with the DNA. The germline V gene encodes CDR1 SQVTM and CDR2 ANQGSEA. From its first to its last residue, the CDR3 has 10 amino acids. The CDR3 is CSVAQGSDTF.

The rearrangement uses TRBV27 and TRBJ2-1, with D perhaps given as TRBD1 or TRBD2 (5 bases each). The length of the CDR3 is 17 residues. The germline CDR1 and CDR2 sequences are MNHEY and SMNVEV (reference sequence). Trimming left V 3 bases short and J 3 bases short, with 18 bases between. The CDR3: CASSFFSPGRSYNEQFF. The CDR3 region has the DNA TGTGCCAGCAGTTTCTTCTCACCGGGACGGAGCTACAATGAGCAGTTCTTC.

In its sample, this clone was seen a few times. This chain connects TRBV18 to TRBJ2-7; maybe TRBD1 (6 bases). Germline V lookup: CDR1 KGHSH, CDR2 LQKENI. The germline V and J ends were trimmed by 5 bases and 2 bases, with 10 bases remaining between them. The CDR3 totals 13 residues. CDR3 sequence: CASSDGQTYEQYF. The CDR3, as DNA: TGTGCCAGCTCAGACGGACAGACCTACGAGCAGTACTTC.

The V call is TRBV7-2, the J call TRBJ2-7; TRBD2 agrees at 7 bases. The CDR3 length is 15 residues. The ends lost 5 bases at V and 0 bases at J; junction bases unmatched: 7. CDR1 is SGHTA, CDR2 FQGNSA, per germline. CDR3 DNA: TGTGCCAGCAGCCTGCTAGCGGCGAGCTCCTACGAGCAGTACTTC. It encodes CASSLLAASSYEQYF. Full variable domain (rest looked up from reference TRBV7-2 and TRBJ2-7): GAGVSQSPSNKVTEKGKDVELRCDPISGHTALYWYRQSLGQGLEFLIYFQGNSAPDKSGLPSDRFSAERTGGSVSTLTIQRTQQEDSAVYLCASSLLAASSYEQYFGPGTRLTVT.

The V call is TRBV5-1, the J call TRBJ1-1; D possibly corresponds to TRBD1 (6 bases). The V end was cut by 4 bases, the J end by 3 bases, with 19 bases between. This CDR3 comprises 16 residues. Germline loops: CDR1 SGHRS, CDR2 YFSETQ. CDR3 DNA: TGCGCCAGCAGCCCCGGGACACGCTCGGATGACACTGAAGCTTTCTTT. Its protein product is CASSPGTRSDDTEAFF. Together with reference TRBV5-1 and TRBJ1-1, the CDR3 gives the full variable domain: KAGVTQTPRYLIKTRGQQVTLSCSPISGHRSVSWYQQTPGQGLQFLFEYFSETQRNKGNFPGRFSGRQFSNSRSEMNVSTLELGDSALYLCASSPGTRSDDTEAFFGQGTRLTVV.

The CDR3 nucleotides read TGTGCCATCAGGGAAGCGGGGAATGAAAAACTGTTTTTT. Its translation is CAIREAGNEKLFF. The rearrangement uses TRBV10-3 and TRBJ1-4; no reliable D call. Germline-derived CDR1 and CDR2 are ENHRY and SYGVKD. Trimming took off 6 bases at V and 5 bases at J, with 10 bases between the two ends. This CDR3 has 13 residues.

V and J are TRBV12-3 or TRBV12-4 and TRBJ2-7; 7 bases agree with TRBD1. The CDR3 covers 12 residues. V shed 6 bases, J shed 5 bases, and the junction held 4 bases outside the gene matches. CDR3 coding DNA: TGTGCCAGCAGCTCCACAGGGGACGAGCAGTACTTC. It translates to CASSSTGDEQYF.

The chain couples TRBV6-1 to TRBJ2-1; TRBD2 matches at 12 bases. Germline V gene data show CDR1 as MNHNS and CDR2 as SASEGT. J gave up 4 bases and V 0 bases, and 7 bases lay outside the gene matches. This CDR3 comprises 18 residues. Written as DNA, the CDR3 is TGTGCCAGCAGTGAAGCGCGGGGGCTAGCGGGAGGGTACAATGAGCAGTTCTTC. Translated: CASSEARGLAGGYNEQFF.

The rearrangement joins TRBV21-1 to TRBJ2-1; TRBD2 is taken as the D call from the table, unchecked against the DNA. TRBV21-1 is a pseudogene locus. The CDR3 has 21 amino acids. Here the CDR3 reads CASSKATGTSGRDSDNNEQFF. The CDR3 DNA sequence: TGTGCCAGCAGCAAAGCGACGGGTACTAGCGGGAGAGATAGCGATAACAATGAGCAGTTCTTC.

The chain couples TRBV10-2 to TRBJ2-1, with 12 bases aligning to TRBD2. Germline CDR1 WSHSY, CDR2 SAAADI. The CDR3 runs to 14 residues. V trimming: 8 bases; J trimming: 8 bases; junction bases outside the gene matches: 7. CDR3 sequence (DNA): TGCGCCAGCTCCCTAGCGGGGGGGCCTGATGAGCAGTTCTTC. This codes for CASSLAGGPDEQFF.

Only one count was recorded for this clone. The CDR3 spells CASSDRRRALYGYTF. The DNA for the CDR3 is TGTGCCAGCAGCGACCGCCGGAGGGCCTTATATGGCTACACCTTC. The chain employs TRBV3-1 (or the pseudogene TRBV3-2) and TRBJ1-2; D unclear. With 5 bases removed from V and 5 bases from J, the gap between germline ends came to 18 bases. The CDR3 covers 15 residues. The germline gives CDR1 LGHDT, CDR2 YNNKEL (reference sequence).

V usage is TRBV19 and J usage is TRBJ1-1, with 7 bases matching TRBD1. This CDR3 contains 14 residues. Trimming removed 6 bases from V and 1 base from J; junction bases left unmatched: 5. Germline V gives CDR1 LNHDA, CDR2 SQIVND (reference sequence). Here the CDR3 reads CASRPGQRNTEAFF. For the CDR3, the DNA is TGTGCCAGTAGGCCGGGACAGCGGAACACTGAAGCTTTCTTT.

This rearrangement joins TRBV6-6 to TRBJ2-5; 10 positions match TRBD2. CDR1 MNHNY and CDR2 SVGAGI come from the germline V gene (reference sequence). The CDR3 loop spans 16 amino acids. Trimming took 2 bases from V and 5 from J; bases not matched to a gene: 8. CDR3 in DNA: TGTGCCAGCAGTTACCCAACTAGCGGGATGGGGGAGACCCAGTACTTC. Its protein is CASSYPTSGMGETQYF.

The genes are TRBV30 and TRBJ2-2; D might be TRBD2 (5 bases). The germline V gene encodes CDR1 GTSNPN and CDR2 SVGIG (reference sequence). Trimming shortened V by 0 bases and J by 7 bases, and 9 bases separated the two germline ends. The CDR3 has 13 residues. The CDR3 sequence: CAWSVLGIGELFF. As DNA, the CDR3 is TGTGCCTGGAGTGTACTAGGGATCGGGGAGCTGTTTTTT.

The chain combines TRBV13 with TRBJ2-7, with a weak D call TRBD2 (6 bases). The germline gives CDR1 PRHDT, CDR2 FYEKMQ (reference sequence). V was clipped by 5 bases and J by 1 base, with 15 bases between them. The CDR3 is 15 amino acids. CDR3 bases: TGTGCCAGCAGCCTCCAATTCGGGACTTCCTACGAGCAGTACTTC. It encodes CASSLQFGTSYEQYF. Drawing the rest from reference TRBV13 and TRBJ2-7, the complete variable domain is AAGVIQSPRHLIKEKRETATLKCYPIPRHDTVYWYQQGPGQDPQFLISFYEKMQSDKGSIPDRFSAQQFSDYHSELNMSSLELGDSALYFCASSLQFGTSYEQYFGPGTRLTVT.

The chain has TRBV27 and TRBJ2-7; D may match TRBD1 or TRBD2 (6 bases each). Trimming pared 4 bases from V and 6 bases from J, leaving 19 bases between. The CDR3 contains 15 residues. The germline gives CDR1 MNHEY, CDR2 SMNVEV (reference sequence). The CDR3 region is CASSSPLGGQGEQYF. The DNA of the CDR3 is TGTGCCAGCAGTTCCCCCTTGGGGGGCCAGGGCGAGCAGTACTTC.

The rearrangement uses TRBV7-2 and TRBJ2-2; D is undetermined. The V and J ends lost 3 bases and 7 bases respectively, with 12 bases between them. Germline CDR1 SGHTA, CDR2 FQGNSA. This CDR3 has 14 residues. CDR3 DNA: TGTGCCAGCAGCTTTGACGGCCTGGGCGGGGAGCTGTTTTTT. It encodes CASSFDGLGGELFF.

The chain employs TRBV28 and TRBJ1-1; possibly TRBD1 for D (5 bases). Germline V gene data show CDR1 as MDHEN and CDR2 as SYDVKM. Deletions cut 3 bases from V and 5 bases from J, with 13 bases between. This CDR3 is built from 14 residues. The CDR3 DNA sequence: TGTGCCAGCAGTTTTGCGGGGCAGGGTACTGAAGCTTTCTTT. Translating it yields CASSFAGQGTEAFF.

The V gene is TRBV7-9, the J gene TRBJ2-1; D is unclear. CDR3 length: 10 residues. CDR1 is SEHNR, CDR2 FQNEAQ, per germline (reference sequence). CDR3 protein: CATWGNEQFF. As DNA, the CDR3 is TGTGCAACCTGGGGTAATGAGCAGTTCTTC.

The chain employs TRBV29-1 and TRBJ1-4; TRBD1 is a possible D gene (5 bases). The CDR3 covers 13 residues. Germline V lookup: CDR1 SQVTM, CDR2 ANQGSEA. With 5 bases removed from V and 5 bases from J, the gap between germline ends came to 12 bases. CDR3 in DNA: TGCAGCGTTAGGGACGATTCAAATGAAAAACTGTTTTTT. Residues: CSVRDDSNEKLFF.

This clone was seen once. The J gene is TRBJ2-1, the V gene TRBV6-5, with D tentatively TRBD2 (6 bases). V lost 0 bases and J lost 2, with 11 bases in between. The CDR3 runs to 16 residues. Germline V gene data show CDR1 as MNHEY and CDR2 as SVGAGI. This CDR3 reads CASSYSMGGPYNEQFF. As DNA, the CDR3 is TGTGCCAGCAGTTACTCGATGGGAGGACCCTACAATGAGCAGTTCTTC.

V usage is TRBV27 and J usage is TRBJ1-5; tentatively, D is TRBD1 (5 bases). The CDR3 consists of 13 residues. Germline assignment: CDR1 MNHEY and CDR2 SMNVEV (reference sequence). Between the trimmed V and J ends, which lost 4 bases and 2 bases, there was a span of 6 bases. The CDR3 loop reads CASSSGGNQPQHF. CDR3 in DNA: TGTGCCAGCAGTTCGGGGGGCAATCAGCCCCAGCATTTT.

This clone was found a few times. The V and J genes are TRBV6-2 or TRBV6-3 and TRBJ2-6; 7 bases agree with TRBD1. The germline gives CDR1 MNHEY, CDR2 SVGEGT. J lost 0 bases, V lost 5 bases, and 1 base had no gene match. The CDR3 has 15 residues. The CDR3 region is CASSGQVSGANVLTF. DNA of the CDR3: TGTGCCAGCAGTGGACAGGTCTCTGGGGCCAACGTCCTGACTTTC.

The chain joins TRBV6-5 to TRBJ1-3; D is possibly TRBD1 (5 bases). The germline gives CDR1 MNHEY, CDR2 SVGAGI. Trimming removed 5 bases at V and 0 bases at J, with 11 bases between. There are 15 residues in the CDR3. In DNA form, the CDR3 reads TGTGCCAGCAGTCTACACGGGGCCTCTGGAAACACCATATATTTT. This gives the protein CASSLHGASGNTIYF.

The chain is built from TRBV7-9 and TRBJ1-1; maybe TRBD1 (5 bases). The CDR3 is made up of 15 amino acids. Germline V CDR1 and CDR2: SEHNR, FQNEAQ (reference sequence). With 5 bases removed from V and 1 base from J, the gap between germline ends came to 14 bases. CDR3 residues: CASSIIGGRNTEAFF. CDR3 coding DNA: TGTGCCAGCAGCATCATTGGGGGGAGGAACACTGAAGCTTTCTTT.